This T cell receptor (beta chain) derives from a study of T cells in Graves' hyperthyroidism and ophthalmopathy. Trimming took 4 bases from V and 1 from J; bases not matched to a gene: 4. Germline V CDR1 and CDR2: MNHEY, SVGAGI. This CDR3 has 15 amino acids. Authors of the study amplified TCR beta CDR3 regions from RNA transcripts. An initial round of RT-PCR targeting the TCR CDR3 relied on the HTBI primer set. TCRdb reprocessed the multiplex PCR reads with MiXCR, giving one entry per CDR3 protein. The data show about 400,000 distinct CDR3 sequences, 11% to 15% seen once. Only one count was recorded for this clonotype.

The origin of this receptor is a man in his forties or fifties with Graves' ophthalmopathy. The sequenced sample was blood. The chain joins TRBV6-5 to TRBJ2-7; TRBD2 matches 10 bases. The CDR3 region has the DNA TGTGCCAGCAGTTCTACTAGCGGGACATCCTACGAGCAGTACTTC. Residues: CASSSTSGTSYEQYF.